In its sample, the clone carrying this TCR beta chain was seen once. Its antigen remains unknown. V shed 6 bases and J shed 6 bases, with 7 bases lying between them. Germline CDR1 is SGHRS and CDR2 is YFSETQ. The CDR3 consists of 10 residues. These data are taken from a study of cytomegalovirus exposure and HLA in healthy donors. Study conclusions and caveats: In a later analysis, several top co-occurrence clusters appeared linked to parvovirus B19, influenza, CMV and Epstein-Barr virus.

This PCR relied on a set of 60 Vbeta primers and 13 Jbeta primers. The assay was immunoSEQ multiplex PCR, and TCRdb's table has in-frame clones only and misses some. This sample carries 120,000 to 150,000 clones, approximately 72% of them seen once, and the ten largest clones take 5.5% to 7.5%. This chain connects TRBV5-1 to TRBJ2-7; D ambiguous. Source material: PBMCs. This sequence originates from a woman aged 60-75 years in good health and CMV-seronegative. CDR3 protein: CASNPSEQYF. Written as DNA, the CDR3 is TGCGCCAGCAACCCGAGCGAGCAGTACTTC.